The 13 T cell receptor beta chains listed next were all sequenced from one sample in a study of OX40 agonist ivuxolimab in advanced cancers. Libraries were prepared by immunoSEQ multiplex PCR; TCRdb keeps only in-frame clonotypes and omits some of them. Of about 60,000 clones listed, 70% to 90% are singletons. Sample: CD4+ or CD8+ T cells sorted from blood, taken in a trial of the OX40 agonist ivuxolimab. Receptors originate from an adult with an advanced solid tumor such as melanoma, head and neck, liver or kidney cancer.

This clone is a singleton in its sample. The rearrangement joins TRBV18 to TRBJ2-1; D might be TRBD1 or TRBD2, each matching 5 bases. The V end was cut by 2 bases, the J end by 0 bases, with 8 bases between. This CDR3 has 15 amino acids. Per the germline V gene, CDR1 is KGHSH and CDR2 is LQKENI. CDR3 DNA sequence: TGTGCCAGCTCACCAGGGGGAAGCTCCTACAATGAGCAGTTCTTC. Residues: CASSPGGSSYNEQFF.

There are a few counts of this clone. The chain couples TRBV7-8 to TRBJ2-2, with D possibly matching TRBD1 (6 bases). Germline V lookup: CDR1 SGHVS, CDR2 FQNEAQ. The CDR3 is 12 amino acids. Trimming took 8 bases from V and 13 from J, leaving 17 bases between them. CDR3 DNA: TGTGCCAGCGGGGTGTTCAGGGGAAGGCTGTTTTTT. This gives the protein CASGVFRGRLFF.

As DNA, the CDR3 is TGTGCCAGCAGCGCCCCAGACCCGGGGGCTCATAATTCACCCCTCCACTTT. It translates to CASSAPDPGAHNSPLHF. This rearrangement joins TRBV21-1 to TRBJ1-6. TRBV21-1 is flagged as a pseudogene. The CDR3 has 17 residues.

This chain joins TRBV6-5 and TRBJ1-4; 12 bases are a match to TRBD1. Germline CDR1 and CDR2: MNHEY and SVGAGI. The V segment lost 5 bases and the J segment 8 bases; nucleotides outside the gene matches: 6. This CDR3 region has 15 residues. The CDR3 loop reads CASSKGQGADEKLFF. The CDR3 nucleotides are TGTGCCAGCAGTAAGGGACAGGGGGCGGACGAAAAACTGTTTTTT.

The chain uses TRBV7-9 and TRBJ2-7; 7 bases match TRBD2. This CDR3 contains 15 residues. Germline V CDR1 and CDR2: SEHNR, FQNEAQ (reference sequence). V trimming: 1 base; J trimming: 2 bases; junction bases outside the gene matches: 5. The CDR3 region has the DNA TGTGCCAGCAGCTTAGGGGAGCGGGAAGCCTACGAGCAGTACTTC. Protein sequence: CASSLGEREAYEQYF.

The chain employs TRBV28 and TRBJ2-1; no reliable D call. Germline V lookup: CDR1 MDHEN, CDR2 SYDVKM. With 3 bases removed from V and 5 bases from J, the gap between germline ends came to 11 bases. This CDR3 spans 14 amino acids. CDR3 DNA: TGTGCCAGCAGTTTTTATGGCGGAGACAATGAGCAGTTCTTC. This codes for CASSFYGGDNEQFF.

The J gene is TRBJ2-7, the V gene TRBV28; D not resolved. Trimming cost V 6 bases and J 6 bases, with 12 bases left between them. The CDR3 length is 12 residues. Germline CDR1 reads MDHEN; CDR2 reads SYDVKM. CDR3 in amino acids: CASSLDESEQYF. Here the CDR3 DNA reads TGTGCCAGCAGCTTAGACGAGAGCGAGCAGTACTTC.

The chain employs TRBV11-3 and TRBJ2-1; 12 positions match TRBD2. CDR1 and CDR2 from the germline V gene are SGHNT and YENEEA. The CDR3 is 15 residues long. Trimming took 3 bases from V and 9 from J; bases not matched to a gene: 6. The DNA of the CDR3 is TGTGCCAGCAGCTTGCTAGCGGGAGGGCAGGCTGAGCAGTTCTTC. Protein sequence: CASSLLAGGQAEQFF.

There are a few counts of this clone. The chain's CDR3 is CASSGQGENIQYF. In nucleotides, the CDR3 is TGTGCCAGCAGTGGACAGGGGGAAAACATTCAGTACTTC. The chain employs TRBV6-5 and TRBJ2-4; 10 positions match TRBD1. In germline, CDR1 is MNHEY, CDR2 SVGAGI. J lost 5 bases, V lost 5 bases, and 0 bases had no gene match. CDR3 size: 13 residues.

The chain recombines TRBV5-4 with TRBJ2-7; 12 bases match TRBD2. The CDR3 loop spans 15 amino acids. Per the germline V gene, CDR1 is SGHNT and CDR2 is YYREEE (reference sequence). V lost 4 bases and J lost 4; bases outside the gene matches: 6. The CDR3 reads CASSPPGLAGYEQYF. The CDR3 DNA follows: TGTGCCAGCAGCCCACCGGGACTAGCGGGTTACGAGCAGTACTTC.

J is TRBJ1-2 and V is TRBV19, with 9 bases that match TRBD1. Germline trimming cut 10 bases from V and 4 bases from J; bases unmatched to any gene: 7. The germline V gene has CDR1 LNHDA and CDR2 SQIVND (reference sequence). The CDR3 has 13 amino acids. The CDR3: CATADRGSYGYTF. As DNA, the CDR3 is TGTGCCACCGCGGACAGGGGAAGCTATGGCTACACCTTC.

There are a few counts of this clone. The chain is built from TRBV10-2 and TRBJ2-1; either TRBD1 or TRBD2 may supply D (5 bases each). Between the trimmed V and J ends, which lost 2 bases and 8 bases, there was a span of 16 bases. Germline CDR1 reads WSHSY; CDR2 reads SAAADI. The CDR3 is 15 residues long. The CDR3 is CASSEGDRMSHEQFF. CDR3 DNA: TGCGCCAGCAGTGAGGGGGACCGCATGAGCCATGAGCAGTTCTTC.

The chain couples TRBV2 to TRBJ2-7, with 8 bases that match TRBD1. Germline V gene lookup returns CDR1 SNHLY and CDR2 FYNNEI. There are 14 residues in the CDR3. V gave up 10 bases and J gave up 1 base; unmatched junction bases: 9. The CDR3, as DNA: TGTGCCATCTCGGACAGGGCAGGATCCTACGAGCAGTACTTC. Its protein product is CAISDRAGSYEQYF.